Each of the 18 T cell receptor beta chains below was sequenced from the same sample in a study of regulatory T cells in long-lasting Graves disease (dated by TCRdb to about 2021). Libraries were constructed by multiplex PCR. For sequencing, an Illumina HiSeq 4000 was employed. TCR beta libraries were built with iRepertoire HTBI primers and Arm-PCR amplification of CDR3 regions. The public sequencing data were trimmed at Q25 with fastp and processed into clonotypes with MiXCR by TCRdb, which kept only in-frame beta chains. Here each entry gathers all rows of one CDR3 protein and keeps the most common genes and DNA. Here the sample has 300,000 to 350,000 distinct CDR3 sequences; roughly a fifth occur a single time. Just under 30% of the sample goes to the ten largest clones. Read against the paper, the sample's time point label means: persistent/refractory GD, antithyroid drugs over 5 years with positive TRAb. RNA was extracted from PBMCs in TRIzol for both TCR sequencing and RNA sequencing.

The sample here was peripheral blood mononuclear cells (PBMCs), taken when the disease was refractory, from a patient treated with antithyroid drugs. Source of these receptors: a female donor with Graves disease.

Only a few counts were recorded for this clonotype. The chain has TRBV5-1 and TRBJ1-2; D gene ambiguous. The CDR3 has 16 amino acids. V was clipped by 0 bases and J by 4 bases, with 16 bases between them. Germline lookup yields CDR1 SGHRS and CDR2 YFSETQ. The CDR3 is CASSLGPGENFYGYTF. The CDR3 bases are TGCGCCAGCAGCTTGGGGCCGGGAGAAAACTTCTATGGCTACACCTTC.

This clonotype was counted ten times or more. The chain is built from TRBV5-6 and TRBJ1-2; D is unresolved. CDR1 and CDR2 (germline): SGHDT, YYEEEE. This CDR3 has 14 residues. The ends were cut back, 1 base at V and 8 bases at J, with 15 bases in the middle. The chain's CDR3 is CASSLISQSRGYTF. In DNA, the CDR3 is TGTGCCAGCAGCTTGATTTCACAGTCTCGGGGCTACACCTTC.

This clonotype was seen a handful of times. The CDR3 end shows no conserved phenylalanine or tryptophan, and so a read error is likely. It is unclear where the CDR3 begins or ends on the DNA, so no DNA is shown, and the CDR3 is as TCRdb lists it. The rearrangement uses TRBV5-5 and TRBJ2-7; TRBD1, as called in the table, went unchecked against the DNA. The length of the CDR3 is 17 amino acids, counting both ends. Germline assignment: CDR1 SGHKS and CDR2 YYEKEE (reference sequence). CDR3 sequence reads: CASSLTSDRGISGQQGL.

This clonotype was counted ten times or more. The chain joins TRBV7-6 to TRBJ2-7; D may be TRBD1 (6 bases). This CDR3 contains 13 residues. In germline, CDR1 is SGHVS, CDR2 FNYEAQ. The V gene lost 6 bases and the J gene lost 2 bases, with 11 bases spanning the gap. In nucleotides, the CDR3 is TGTGCCAGCAGACCCGCAGGGGCCTACGAGCAGTACTTC. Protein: CASRPAGAYEQYF.

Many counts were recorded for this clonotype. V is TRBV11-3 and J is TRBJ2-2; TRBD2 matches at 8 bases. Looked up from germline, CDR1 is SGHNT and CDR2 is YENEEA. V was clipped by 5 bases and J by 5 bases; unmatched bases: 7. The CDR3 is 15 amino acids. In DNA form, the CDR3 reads TGTGCCAGCAGCCGGAGCGGGAGTAGGACCGGGGAGCTGTTTTTT. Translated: CASSRSGSRTGELFF.

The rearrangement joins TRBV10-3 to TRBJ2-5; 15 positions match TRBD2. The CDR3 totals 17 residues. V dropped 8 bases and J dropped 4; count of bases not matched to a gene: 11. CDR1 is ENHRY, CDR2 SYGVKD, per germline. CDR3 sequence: CAIGGTSGRRGSETQYF. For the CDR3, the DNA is TGTGCCATCGGGGGGACTAGCGGGAGGCGAGGTTCAGAGACCCAGTACTTC.

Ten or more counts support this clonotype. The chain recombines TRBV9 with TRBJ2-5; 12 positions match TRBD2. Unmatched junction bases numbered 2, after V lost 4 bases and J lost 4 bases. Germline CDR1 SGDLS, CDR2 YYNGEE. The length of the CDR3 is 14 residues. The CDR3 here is CASSMTSGGETQYF. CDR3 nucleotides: TGTGCCAGCAGCATGACTAGCGGGGGAGAGACCCAGTACTTC.

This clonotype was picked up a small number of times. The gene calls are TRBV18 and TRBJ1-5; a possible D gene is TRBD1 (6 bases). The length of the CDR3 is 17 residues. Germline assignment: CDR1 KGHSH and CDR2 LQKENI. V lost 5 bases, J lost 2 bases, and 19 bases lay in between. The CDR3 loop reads CASSDTGMSGGNQPQHF. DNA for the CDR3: TGTGCCAGCTCAGACACAGGGATGAGTGGAGGCAATCAGCCCCAGCATTTT.

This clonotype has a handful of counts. CDR3 nucleotides: TGTGCCAGCAGTTTATTGGGGCTCTCCAATTCACCCCTCCACTTT. This gives the protein CASSLLGLSNSPLHF. The chain has TRBV27 and TRBJ1-6, with D perhaps matching TRBD1 (5 bases). The length of the CDR3 is 15 residues. The germline V gene encodes CDR1 MNHEY and CDR2 SMNVEV (reference sequence). Trimming took off 1 base at V and 7 bases at J, with 11 bases between the two ends.

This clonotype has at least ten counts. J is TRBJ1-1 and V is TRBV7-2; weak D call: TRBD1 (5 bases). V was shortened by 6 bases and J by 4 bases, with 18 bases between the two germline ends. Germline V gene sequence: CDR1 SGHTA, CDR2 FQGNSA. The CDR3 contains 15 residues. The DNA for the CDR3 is TGTGCCAGCAGGTGGGACCCCTCAGGTAGCACTGAAGCTTTCTTT. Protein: CASRWDPSGSTEAFF.

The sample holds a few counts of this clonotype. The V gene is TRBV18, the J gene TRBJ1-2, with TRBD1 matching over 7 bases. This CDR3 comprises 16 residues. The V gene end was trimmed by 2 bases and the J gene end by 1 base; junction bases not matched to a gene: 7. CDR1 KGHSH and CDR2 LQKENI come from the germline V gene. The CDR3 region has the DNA TGTGCCAGCTCACCATGGCTCGGGACAGTTAACTATGGCTACACCTTC. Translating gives CASSPWLGTVNYGYTF.

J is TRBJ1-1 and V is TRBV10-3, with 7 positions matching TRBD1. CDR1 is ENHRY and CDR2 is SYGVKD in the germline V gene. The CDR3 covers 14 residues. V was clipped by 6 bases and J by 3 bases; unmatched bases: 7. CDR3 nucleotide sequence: TGTGCCATCAGAACGGGACAGCTCGACACTGAAGCTTTCTTT. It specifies CAIRTGQLDTEAFF.

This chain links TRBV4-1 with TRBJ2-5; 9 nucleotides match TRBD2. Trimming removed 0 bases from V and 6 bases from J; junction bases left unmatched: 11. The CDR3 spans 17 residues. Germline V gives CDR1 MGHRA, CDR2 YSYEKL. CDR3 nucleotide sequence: TGCGCCAGCAGCCAAGATAGGATAGCGGGAGATAGCAAGACCCAGTACTTC. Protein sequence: CASSQDRIAGDSKTQYF.

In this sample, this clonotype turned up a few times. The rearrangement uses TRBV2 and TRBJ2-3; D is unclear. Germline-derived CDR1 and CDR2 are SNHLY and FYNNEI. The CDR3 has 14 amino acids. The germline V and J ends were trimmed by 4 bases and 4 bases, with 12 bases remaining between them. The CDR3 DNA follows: TGTGCCAGCAGTGTCGGGTCGGGCTCAGATACGCAGTATTTT. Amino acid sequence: CASSVGSGSDTQYF.

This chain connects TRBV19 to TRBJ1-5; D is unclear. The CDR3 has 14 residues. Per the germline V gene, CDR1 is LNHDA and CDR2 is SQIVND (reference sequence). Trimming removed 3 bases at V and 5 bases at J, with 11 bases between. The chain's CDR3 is CASSIPDPYQPQHF. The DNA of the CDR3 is TGTGCCAGTAGTATCCCCGACCCTTATCAGCCCCAGCATTTT.

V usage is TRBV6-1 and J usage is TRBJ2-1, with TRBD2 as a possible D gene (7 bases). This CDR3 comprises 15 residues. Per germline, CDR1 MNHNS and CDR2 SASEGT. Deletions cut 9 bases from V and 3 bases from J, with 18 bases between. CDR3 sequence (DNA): TGTGCCAGTAAATCCGGAGGGGGGGTCTACAATGAGCAGTTCTTC. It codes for CASKSGGGVYNEQFF.

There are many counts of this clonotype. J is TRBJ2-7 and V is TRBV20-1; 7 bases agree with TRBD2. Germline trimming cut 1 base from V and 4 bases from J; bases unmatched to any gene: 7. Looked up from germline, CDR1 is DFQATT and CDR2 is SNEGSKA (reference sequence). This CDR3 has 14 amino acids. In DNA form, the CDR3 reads TGCAGTGCTAGAGCTGGACTAGGGAGTTACGAGCAGTACTTC. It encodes CSARAGLGSYEQYF.

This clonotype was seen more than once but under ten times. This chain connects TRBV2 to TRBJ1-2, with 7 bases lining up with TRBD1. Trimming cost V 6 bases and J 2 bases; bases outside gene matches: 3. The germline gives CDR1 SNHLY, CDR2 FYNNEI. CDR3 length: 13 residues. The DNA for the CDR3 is TGTGCCAGCAGAGACAGGGAAAACTATGGCTACACCTTC. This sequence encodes CASRDRENYGYTF.